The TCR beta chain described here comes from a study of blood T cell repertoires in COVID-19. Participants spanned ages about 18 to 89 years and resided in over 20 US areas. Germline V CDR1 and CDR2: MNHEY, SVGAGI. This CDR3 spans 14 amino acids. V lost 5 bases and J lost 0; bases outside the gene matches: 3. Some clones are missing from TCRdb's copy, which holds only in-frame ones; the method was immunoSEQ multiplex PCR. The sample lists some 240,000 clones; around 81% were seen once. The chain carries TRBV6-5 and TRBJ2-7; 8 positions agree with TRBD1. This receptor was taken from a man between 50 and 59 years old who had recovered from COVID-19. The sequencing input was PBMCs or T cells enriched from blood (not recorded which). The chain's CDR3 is CASSTDRVSYEQYF. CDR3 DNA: TGTGCCAGCAGTACGGACAGGGTCTCCTACGAGCAGTACTTC.